The 2 T cell receptor beta chains reported below all come from one sample, sequenced in a study of beta chain features in type 1 diabetes. The investigators reverse transcribed all of the isolated RNA, so they sequenced expressed TCRB transcripts. Some clones are missing from TCRdb's copy, which holds only in-frame ones; the method was immunoSEQ multiplex PCR. The sample lists 200,000 to 250,000 clones; approximately 10% were seen once. Material: central memory CD4+ T cells from blood. These receptors came from a young man in good health.

This chain connects TRBV19 to TRBJ2-2; a possible D gene is TRBD1 (6 bases). Trimming shortened V by 5 bases and J by 0 bases, and 13 bases separated the two germline ends. The CDR3 runs to 16 residues. The germline V gene encodes CDR1 LNHDA and CDR2 SQIVND (reference sequence). CDR3: CASSSDGQSNTGELFF. DNA of the CDR3: TGTGCCAGTAGTTCGGATGGACAGTCGAACACCGGGGAGCTGTTTTTT.

The chain is built from TRBV30 and TRBJ1-2; TRBD1 matches at 7 bases. Looked up from germline, CDR1 is GTSNPN and CDR2 is SVGIG (reference sequence). The CDR3 has 12 residues. The ends lost 2 bases at V and 8 bases at J; junction bases unmatched: 5. CDR3 nucleotide sequence: TGTGCCTGGAGTCCACAGGGGAGAGGCTACACCTTC. Translated, it gives CAWSPQGRGYTF.